This T cell receptor beta chain was profiled in a study of vaccination effects on CD4 cells after COVID-19. Sequenced by immunoSEQ multiplex PCR; TCRdb stores in-frame clones only, minus some. The sample shows just under 45,000 clones, 70% to 80% of them seen only once. CDR1 is SGHKS, CDR2 YYEKEE, per germline (reference sequence). V was cut by 3 bases and J by 8 bases, with 21 bases left in between. The CDR3 consists of 17 residues. Pools of viral peptides were used by the ViraFEST assay to expand antigen-specific CD4+ T cells ahead of sequencing. Between days 10 and 11 of culture, CD4+ T cells were separated out. Vaccine recipients, nucleocapsid antibody negative, had no prior SARS-CoV-2 infection. Remarks on this clone: What it recognizes is unknown.

The sequencing here drew on CD4+ T cells from PBMCs cultured with SARS-CoV-2 spike peptides, taken before COVID-19 vaccination. This chain links TRBV5-5 with TRBJ1-6; the D gene is possibly TRBD1 (6 bases). The sequence was obtained from a human donor who received a COVID-19 vaccine. The CDR3 DNA reads as TGTGCCAGCAGCTCGACACCTCTTAACAGGGACGATTCACCCCTCCACTTT. Translated, it gives CASSSTPLNRDDSPLHF.